This T cell receptor (beta chain) derives from a study of cytomegalovirus exposure and HLA in healthy donors. Study-level findings and limits: By a later analysis, the bulk of CMV-associated TCR beta chains appeared HLA-restricted.

J was trimmed by 8 bases and V by 3 bases; bases with no gene match: 12. Germline V CDR1 and CDR2: KGHSH, LQKENI. This CDR3 region has 15 residues. 60 Vbeta and 13 Jbeta primers were used in PCR. Some clones are missing from TCRdb's copy, which holds only in-frame ones; the method was immunoSEQ multiplex PCR. The table has over 200,000 clones, about 75% seen once. On this clone: No antigen is known for it.

This sequence was found in a male donor in good health and CMV-seronegative. The chain carries TRBV18 and TRBJ1-1; 7 nucleotides line up with TRBD1. Specimen: PBMCs. DNA of the CDR3: TGTGCCAGCTCACCTCGGGACAGTTTCAGGGGAGAAGCTTTCTTT. Translation: CASSPRDSFRGEAFF.